Sequencing of this TCR beta chain was carried out in a study of tumor and adjacent non-tumor tissue in lung cancer. Study context: The cohort had about 12 adenocarcinoma, a couple of squamous cell and 1 small cell patients.

A remark on this clonotype: No antigen is known for it. A read error may account for a junction end that differs from germline.

This sample's RNA came from whole unsorted tissue. Germline values: CDR1 SGHAT, CDR2 FQNNGV. The length of the CDR3 is 16 residues. Study-wide points: Normal lung showed higher cumulative top 100 clone frequency than tumor. Significantly higher TCR diversity was found in tumor than normal lung.

The library came from three nested PCR rounds adapted from ARM-PCR protocols. TCRdb fed the multiplex PCR reads into MiXCR, producing one record per CDR3 protein. The sample includes 110,000 or so distinct CDR3 sequences, more than 70% of them seen just once. The V call is TRBV11-2, the J call TRBJ2-7; 12 bases align to TRBD2. What was sequenced was lung tumor tissue. The TCR originated in a woman in her sixties with non-small cell lung cancer. The CDR3 reads CASSLLAGGNYHEKYF. CDR3 in DNA: TGTGCCAGCAGCCTTCTAGCGGGGGGGAATTATCACGAGAAGTACTTC.